The 7 T cell receptor beta chains below come from one sample, sequenced in a study of blood T cell repertoires in COVID-19. Clones were read by immunoSEQ multiplex PCR, and TCRdb kept only the in-frame ones, dropping some. The sample records about 190,000 clones, roughly four fifths being singletons. Sequenced sample: peripheral blood. All receptors come from a woman in her fifties or sixties with acute or convalescent COVID-19.

The chain carries TRBV6-2 or TRBV6-3 and TRBJ1-5, with TRBD1 matching over 8 bases. Germline assignment: CDR1 MNHEY and CDR2 SVGEGT. The V segment lost 2 bases and the J segment 2 bases; nucleotides outside the gene matches: 8. CDR3 length: 17 residues. The CDR3: CASSYPRGRRGNQPQHF. The CDR3 coding sequence is TGTGCCAGCAGTTACCCCAGGGGGCGGAGAGGCAATCAGCCCCAGCATTTT.

J is TRBJ2-7 and V is TRBV3-1 (or the pseudogene TRBV3-2); 8 bases map to TRBD2. This CDR3 spans 16 amino acids. The V and J ends lost 0 bases and 5 bases, in that order; junction bases with no gene match: 9. Germline CDR1 and CDR2: LGHDT and YNNKEL (reference sequence). Here the CDR3 DNA reads TGTGCCAGCAGCCAAGATCTGGCGGGAGGTACAAACGAGCAGTACTTC. It translates to CASSQDLAGGTNEQYF.

The chain uses TRBV28 and TRBJ1-2; D call uncertain. The V end lost 5 bases, the J end lost 3 bases, and 16 bases lay between the germline ends. Per the germline V gene, CDR1 is MDHEN and CDR2 is SYDVKM. The CDR3 contains 15 residues. CDR3 amino acids: CASSRGGMGDYGYTF. The CDR3 bases are TGTGCCAGCAGTCGGGGAGGGATGGGCGACTATGGCTACACCTTC.

This chain links TRBV30 with TRBJ1-4; a possible D gene is TRBD1 (5 bases). Per the germline V gene, CDR1 is GTSNPN and CDR2 is SVGIG (reference sequence). V lost 0 bases and J 6 bases, leaving 11 bases between the germline ends. The CDR3 runs to 14 residues. CDR3 bases: TGTGCCTGGAGTGTAGGAGGGGATGATGAAAAACTGTTTTTT. Translation: CAWSVGGDDEKLFF.

The genes are TRBV19 and TRBJ2-1, with a possible D match to TRBD1 (6 bases). The germline V gene has CDR1 LNHDA and CDR2 SQIVND (reference sequence). V was pared by 2 bases and J by 10 bases, with 15 bases between. The CDR3 covers 14 residues. The CDR3 coding sequence is TGTGCCAGTAGTATATCATTTCAGGGGCTCGAGCAGTTCTTC. It specifies CASSISFQGLEQFF.

This chain links TRBV28 with TRBJ2-7, with 7 bases matching TRBD2. The CDR3 is 15 amino acids. J gave up 0 bases and V 2 bases, and 4 bases lay outside the gene matches. The germline gives CDR1 MDHEN, CDR2 SYDVKM. CDR3 loop: CASSLTGGLSYEQYF. The CDR3, as DNA: TGTGCCAGCAGTTTAACGGGAGGTCTCTCCTACGAGCAGTACTTC.

The V gene is TRBV19, the J gene TRBJ1-4, with 7 bases lining up with TRBD1. After removal of 5 bases from V and 9 bases from J, the junction contained 9 bases not matched to a gene. The CDR3 is 14 residues long. Germline V lookup: CDR1 LNHDA, CDR2 SQIVND (reference sequence). Here the CDR3 DNA reads TGTGCCAGTAGTGACCGACAGGGATCCCAAAAACTGTTTTTT. The encoded protein is CASSDRQGSQKLFF.